One and the same sample provided the 26 T cell receptor beta chains below, sequenced in a study of human T cells and chemical hapten exposure. TCRdb analysed the RACE reads with MiXCR anew, one entry per CDR3 protein. This table has under 45,000 distinct CDR3 sequences, approximately 10% appearing once. Time point in this sample: pre-sensitization, week 0. Treatment reported: therapeutic diphenylcyclopropenone sensitization with weekly scalp DPC. Total RNA was extracted from unfractionated whole blood. The sequenced sample was whole blood, obtained in connection with sensitization to the hapten diphenylcyclopropenone (DPC). These receptors came from a man aged 50 or older with alopecia areata. Some clones in this sample may be carry-over from other donors' samples.

This chain connects TRBV5-1 to TRBJ2-1; 9 bases align to TRBD2. This CDR3 comprises 14 residues. The junction had 2 bases not matched to a gene; V was cut back by 0 bases and J by 7 bases. Germline CDR1 and CDR2: SGHRS and YFSETQ. The CDR3 sequence is CASSLGGLANEQFF. In nucleotides, the CDR3 is TGCGCCAGCAGCTTGGGAGGACTAGCGAATGAGCAGTTCTTC. Supplemented by reference TRBV5-1 and TRBJ2-1, the full variable domain reads KAGVTQTPRYLIKTRGQQVTLSCSPISGHRSVSWYQQTPGQGLQFLFEYFSETQRNKGNFPGRFSGRQFSNSRSEMNVSTLELGDSALYLCASSLGGLANEQFFGPGTRLTVL.

This clonotype came up many times. The chain uses TRBV19 and TRBJ2-4; the D gene is possibly TRBD2 (5 bases). V lost 4 bases to trimming and J lost 3 bases, with 16 bases between them. Germline V gene lookup returns CDR1 LNHDA and CDR2 SQIVND (reference sequence). This CDR3 is 16 amino acids long. CDR3 sequence reads: CASSNPSRRVKNIQYF. The CDR3 DNA follows: TGTGCCAGTAGTAACCCCTCCAGGCGGGTCAAAAACATTCAGTACTTC.

Many counts were recorded for this clonotype. This chain connects TRBV11-1 to TRBJ2-1; no clear D. Trimming removed 1 base at V and 3 bases at J, with 10 bases between. The CDR3 spans 15 residues. Germline assignment: CDR1 SGHAT and CDR2 FQDESV (reference sequence). The CDR3 is CASSLEGWNYNEQFF. CDR3 in DNA: TGTGCCAGCAGCTTAGAGGGATGGAACTACAATGAGCAGTTCTTC. The full variable domain, completed using reference TRBV11-1 and TRBJ2-1, is EAEVAQSPRYKITEKSQAVAFWCDPISGHATLYWYRQILGQGPELLVQFQDESVVDDSQLPKDRFSAERLKGVDSTLKIQPAELGDSAMYLCASSLEGWNYNEQFFGPGTRLTVL.

This chain uses TRBV28 with TRBJ2-3; perhaps TRBD2 as D (5 bases). The ends were cut back, 7 bases at V and 2 bases at J, with 16 bases in the middle. The CDR3 consists of 15 residues. CDR1 and CDR2 (germline): MDHEN, SYDVKM. The CDR3 DNA reads TGTGCCAGCAACCCACGGAGCGGCTACACAGATACGCAGTATTTT. Its translation: CASNPRSGYTDTQYF.

The chain is built from TRBV28 and TRBJ2-5; TRBD2 matches at 7 bases. Trimming removed 5 bases from V and 4 bases from J; junction bases left unmatched: 4. Germline CDR1 is MDHEN and CDR2 is SYDVKM. This CDR3 spans 13 amino acids. The DNA of the CDR3 is TGTGCCAGCAGTATGCGGGAGCCAGAGACCCAGTACTTC. Amino acid sequence: CASSMREPETQYF.

The chain uses TRBV12-3 or TRBV12-4 and TRBJ1-1, with D perhaps matching TRBD1 (6 bases). The CDR3 sequence is 13 residues long. Trimming took off 2 bases at V and 4 bases at J, with 8 bases between the two ends. CDR3 coding DNA: TGTGCCAGCAGTTTACTGGACAGCACTGAAGCTTTCTTT. It is translated as CASSLLDSTEAFF.

This clonotype was recorded many times. The chain joins TRBV10-3 to TRBJ2-1, with 13 nucleotides matching TRBD2. Per the germline V gene, CDR1 is ENHRY and CDR2 is SYGVKD. V was clipped by 7 bases and J by 8 bases; unmatched bases: 17. The CDR3 has 18 amino acids. CDR3 amino acids: CAITRVRGTSGISYEQFF. The CDR3 DNA follows: TGTGCCATCACCAGAGTAAGGGGGACTAGCGGGATTAGCTATGAGCAGTTCTTC.

This clonotype was counted many times. J is TRBJ1-2 and V is TRBV27, with 10 nucleotides matching TRBD1. Looked up from germline, CDR1 is MNHEY and CDR2 is SMNVEV (reference sequence). There are 14 residues in the CDR3. The V segment lost 5 bases and the J segment 2 bases; nucleotides outside the gene matches: 2. The DNA of the CDR3 is TGTGCCAGCAGTGCGGGACAGGGGAACTATGGCTACACCTTC. Amino acid sequence: CASSAGQGNYGYTF.

The sample holds many counts of this clonotype. The chain employs TRBV12-3 or TRBV12-4 and TRBJ1-2, with 8 bases that match TRBD1. This CDR3 contains 14 residues. V gave up 4 bases and J gave up 4 bases; unmatched junction bases: 5. Written as DNA, the CDR3 is TGTGCCAGCAGTTCGGACAGGGAAGGCTATGGCTACACCTTC. It codes for CASSSDREGYGYTF.

The J gene is TRBJ2-2, the V gene TRBV28, with 12 nucleotides matching TRBD1. V trimming: 6 bases; J trimming: 3 bases; junction bases outside the gene matches: 5. The germline CDR1 and CDR2 sequences are MDHEN and SYDVKM. This CDR3 region has 16 residues. The CDR3 DNA is TGTGCCAGCAGGACCGGGACAGGGGGCTACACCGGGGAGCTGTTTTTT. This sequence encodes CASRTGTGGYTGELFF.

The table lists this clonotype with many counts. The gene calls are TRBV15 and TRBJ2-5; 7 bases agree with TRBD1. The CDR3 has 14 residues. From germline, CDR1 is LNHNV and CDR2 YYDKDF (reference sequence). The V gene end was trimmed by 3 bases and the J gene end by 1 base; junction bases not matched to a gene: 2. Written as DNA, the CDR3 is TGTGCCACCAGCAGGGACAGGTTCCAAGAGACCCAGTACTTC. Its translation: CATSRDRFQETQYF.

This clonotype came up many times. CDR3 DNA: TGTGCCAGCAGCGTAGGCCCCAGCGGCAATGAGCAGTTCTTC. Protein product: CASSVGPSGNEQFF. The chain joins TRBV9 to TRBJ2-1, with TRBD2 as a possible D gene (5 bases). Trimming shortened V by 0 bases and J by 6 bases, and 10 bases separated the two germline ends. There are 14 residues in the CDR3. CDR1 SGDLS and CDR2 YYNGEE come from the germline V gene.

This clonotype was observed many times. CDR3 nucleotides: TGTGCCAGCAGCCTCGGACAGGACTTCTATGGCTACACCTTC. Amino acid sequence: CASSLGQDFYGYTF. The rearrangement joins TRBV7-9 to TRBJ1-2; 7 bases map to TRBD1. The CDR3 has 14 amino acids. V was pared by 5 bases and J by 4 bases, with 7 bases of the junction left unmatched. CDR1 is SEHNR and CDR2 is FQNEAQ in the germline V gene (reference sequence).

This clonotype has a handful of counts. The chain recombines TRBV6-1 with TRBJ2-3, with no clear D. Trimming took off 1 base at V and 0 bases at J, with 5 bases between the two ends. The CDR3 runs to 14 residues. Germline CDR1 and CDR2: MNHNS and SASEGT. In DNA, the CDR3 is TGTGCCAGCAGTGAAGGAGGTAGCACAGATACGCAGTATTTT. It specifies CASSEGGSTDTQYF.

This clonotype has only a few counts. The chain joins TRBV6-5 to TRBJ2-1; 12 positions match TRBD2. The CDR3 has 15 residues. CDR1 is MNHEY, CDR2 SVGAGI, per germline. Germline trimming cut 5 bases from V and 10 bases from J; bases unmatched to any gene: 9. The CDR3 DNA reads as TGTGCCAGCAGTCCCCTAGCGGGAGGGCCTAACGAGCAGTTCTTC. It specifies CASSPLAGGPNEQFF.

This clonotype was observed many times. CDR3 sequence reads: CASTGQGSYEQYF. As DNA, the CDR3 is TGCGCCAGCACTGGACAGGGGTCCTACGAGCAGTACTTC. The chain links TRBV10-1 to TRBJ2-7; TRBD1 matches 9 bases. The germline V gene encodes CDR1 WNHNN and CDR2 SYGVQD (reference sequence). The CDR3 is 13 amino acids. V lost 7 bases to trimming and J lost 1 base; unmatched junction nucleotides: 2.

This clonotype was seen repeatedly, ten times or more. The V and J genes are TRBV12-3 or TRBV12-4 and TRBJ1-5; D may be TRBD1 (6 bases). V shed 3 bases and J shed 4 bases, with 13 bases lying between them. CDR3 length equals 15 residues. CDR3 amino acids: CASSLKGVGNQPQHF. The CDR3 region has the DNA TGTGCCAGCAGTTTGAAGGGGGTCGGTAATCAGCCCCAGCATTTT.

In this sample, this clonotype turned up a few times. This chain uses TRBV7-9 with TRBJ1-5, with no clear D. The germline V gene encodes CDR1 SEHNR and CDR2 FQNEAQ (reference sequence). The germline V and J ends were trimmed by 1 base and 6 bases, with 7 bases remaining between them. The CDR3 is 13 residues long. Here the CDR3 reads CASSLVRGQPQHF. The CDR3 coding sequence is TGTGCCAGCAGCTTAGTACGAGGTCAGCCCCAGCATTTT.

On this clonotype: A much larger clonotype is one base distant, so this may be a read error. The chain recombines TRBV20-1 with TRBJ1-2; 7 bases agree with TRBD1. This CDR3 comprises 13 residues. Germline CDR1 is DFQATT and CDR2 is SNEGSKA (reference sequence). CDR3 protein: CSAAGTAVYSYTF. Here the CDR3 DNA reads TGCAGTGCTGCCGGGACAGCTGTCTATAGCTACACCTTC.

The rearrangement uses TRBV3-1 and TRBJ2-7; D uncertain. The ends were cut back, 8 bases at V and 4 bases at J, with 9 bases in the middle. The CDR3 runs 11 residues. The germline gives CDR1 LGHDT, CDR2 YNNKEL (reference sequence). CDR3 bases: TGTGCCAGCGGATCGGTTTACGAGCAGTACTTC. Encoded protein: CASGSVYEQYF.

This clonotype was picked up many times. The rearrangement joins TRBV28 to TRBJ2-5; D unresolved. The CDR3 spans 13 residues. Trimming cost V 4 bases and J 4 bases, with 10 bases left between them. Germline values: CDR1 MDHEN, CDR2 SYDVKM. This CDR3 reads CASSSLASETQYF. The CDR3 DNA reads as TGTGCCAGCAGTTCCCTCGCATCAGAGACCCAGTACTTC.

This clonotype occurred once. The V gene is TRBV28, the J gene TRBJ1-5; D ambiguous. The V and J ends lost 2 bases and 5 bases respectively, with 10 bases between them. The CDR3 is made up of 14 amino acids. Germline assignment: CDR1 MDHEN and CDR2 SYDVKM. CDR3 sequence reads: CASSLGQPHQPQHF. As DNA, the CDR3 is TGTGCCAGCAGTTTAGGCCAGCCGCATCAGCCCCAGCATTTT.

This clonotype was recorded at least ten times. The rearrangement uses TRBV7-9 and TRBJ2-5; 8 bases align to TRBD2. V dropped 8 bases and J dropped 4; count of bases not matched to a gene: 12. This CDR3 comprises 15 residues. Germline CDR1 SEHNR, CDR2 FQNEAQ (reference sequence). The CDR3 sequence is CASAPYAGGGETQYF. CDR3 sequence (DNA): TGTGCCAGCGCACCCTACGCGGGAGGCGGAGAGACCCAGTACTTC.

A few counts support this clonotype. The rearrangement links TRBV27 to TRBJ1-5; 8 bases agree with TRBD1. Germline CDR1 MNHEY, CDR2 SMNVEV (reference sequence). This CDR3 is built from 16 residues. V shed 4 bases and J 4 bases; nucleotides not matched to a gene: 9. CDR3 sequence: CASSYRSTGENQPQHF. The CDR3 DNA follows: TGTGCCAGCAGTTACCGCTCGACAGGGGAGAATCAGCCCCAGCATTTT.

This clonotype occurred many times. This chain joins TRBV7-8 and TRBJ1-6; unclear D gene. V was clipped by 1 base and J by 5 bases, with 12 bases between them. CDR1 and CDR2 (germline): SGHVS, FQNEAQ. The CDR3 runs to 16 residues. The CDR3 spells CASSLDPGLHNSPLHF. The CDR3 coding sequence is TGTGCCAGCAGCTTAGACCCGGGATTGCATAATTCACCCCTCCACTTT.

This clonotype has more than one count but fewer than ten. The chain couples TRBV2 to TRBJ2-6; D is tentatively TRBD1 or TRBD2 (5 bases each). The CDR3 has 16 residues. Trimming took 6 bases from V and 0 from J, leaving 12 bases between them. From germline, CDR1 is SNHLY and CDR2 FYNNEI. Written as DNA, the CDR3 is TGTGCCAGCAGCCGGGGCGTTTACTCTGGGGCCAACGTCCTGACTTTC. Translating it yields CASSRGVYSGANVLTF.